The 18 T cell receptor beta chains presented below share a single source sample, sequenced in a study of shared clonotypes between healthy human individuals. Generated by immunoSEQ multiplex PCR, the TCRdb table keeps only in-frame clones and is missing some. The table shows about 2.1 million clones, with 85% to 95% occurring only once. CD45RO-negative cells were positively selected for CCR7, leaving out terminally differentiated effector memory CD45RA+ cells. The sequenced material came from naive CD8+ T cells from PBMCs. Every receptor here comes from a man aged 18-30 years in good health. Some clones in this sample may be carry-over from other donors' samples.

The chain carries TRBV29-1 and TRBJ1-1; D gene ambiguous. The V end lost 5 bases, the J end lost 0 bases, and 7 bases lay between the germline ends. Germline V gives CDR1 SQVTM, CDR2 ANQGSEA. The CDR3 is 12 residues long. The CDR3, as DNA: TGCAGCGTTTCAACTATGAACACTGAAGCTTTCTTT. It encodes CSVSTMNTEAFF.

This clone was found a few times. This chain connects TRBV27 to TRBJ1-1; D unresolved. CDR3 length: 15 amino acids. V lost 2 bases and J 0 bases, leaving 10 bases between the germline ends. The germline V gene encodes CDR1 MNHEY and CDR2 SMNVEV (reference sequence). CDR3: CASSLGRAVNTEAFF. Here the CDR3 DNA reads TGTGCCAGCAGTTTAGGGCGAGCCGTGAACACTGAAGCTTTCTTT.

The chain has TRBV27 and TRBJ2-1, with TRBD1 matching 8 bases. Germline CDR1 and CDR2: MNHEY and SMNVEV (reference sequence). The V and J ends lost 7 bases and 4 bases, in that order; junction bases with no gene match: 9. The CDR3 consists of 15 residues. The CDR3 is CASIKDRVGYNEQFF. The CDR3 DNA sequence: TGTGCCAGCATTAAGGACAGGGTTGGGTACAATGAGCAGTTCTTC.

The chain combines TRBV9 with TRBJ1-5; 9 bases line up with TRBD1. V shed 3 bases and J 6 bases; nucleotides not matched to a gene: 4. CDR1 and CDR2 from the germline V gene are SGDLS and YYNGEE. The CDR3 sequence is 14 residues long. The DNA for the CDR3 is TGTGCCAGCAGCGAAACAGGGGGCTCTCAGCCCCAGCATTTT. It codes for CASSETGGSQPQHF.

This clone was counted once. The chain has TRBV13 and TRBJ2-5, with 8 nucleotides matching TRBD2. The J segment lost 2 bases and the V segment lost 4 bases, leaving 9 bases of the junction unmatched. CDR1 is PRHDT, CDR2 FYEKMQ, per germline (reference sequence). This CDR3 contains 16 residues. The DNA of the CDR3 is TGTGCCAGCAGCTGGAGTAGCGGGACAAAACAAGAGACCCAGTACTTC. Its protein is CASSWSSGTKQETQYF.

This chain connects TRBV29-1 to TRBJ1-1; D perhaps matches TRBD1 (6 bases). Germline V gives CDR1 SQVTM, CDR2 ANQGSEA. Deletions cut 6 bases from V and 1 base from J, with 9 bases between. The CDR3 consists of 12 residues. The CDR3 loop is CSVGTRNTEAFF. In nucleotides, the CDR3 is TGCAGCGTCGGGACAAGGAACACTGAAGCTTTCTTT. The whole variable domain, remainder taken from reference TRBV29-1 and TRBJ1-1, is SAVISQKPSRDICQRGTSLTIQCQVDSQVTMMFWYRQQPGQSLTLIATANQGSEATYESGFVIDKFPISRPNLTFSTLTVSNMSPEDSSIYLCSVGTRNTEAFFGQGTRLTVV.

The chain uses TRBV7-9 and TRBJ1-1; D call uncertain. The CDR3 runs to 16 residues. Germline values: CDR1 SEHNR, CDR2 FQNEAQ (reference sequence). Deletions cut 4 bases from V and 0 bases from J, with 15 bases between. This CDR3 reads CASSSFSTELNTEAFF. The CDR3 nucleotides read TGTGCCAGCAGCTCATTTTCCACAGAGTTGAACACTGAAGCTTTCTTT.

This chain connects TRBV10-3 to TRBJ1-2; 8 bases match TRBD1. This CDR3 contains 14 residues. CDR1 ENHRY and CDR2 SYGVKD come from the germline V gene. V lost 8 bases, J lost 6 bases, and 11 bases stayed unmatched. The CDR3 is CAIGIPGGEDGYTF. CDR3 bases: TGTGCCATCGGTATCCCAGGGGGCGAGGATGGCTACACCTTC.

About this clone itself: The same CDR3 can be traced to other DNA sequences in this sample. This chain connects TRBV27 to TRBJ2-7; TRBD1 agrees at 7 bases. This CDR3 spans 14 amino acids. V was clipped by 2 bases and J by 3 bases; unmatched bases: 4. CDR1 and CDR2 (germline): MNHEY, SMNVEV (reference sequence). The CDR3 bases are TGTGCCAGCAGTTTAACGGGACAGTTCTACGAGCAGTACTTC. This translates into CASSLTGQFYEQYF.

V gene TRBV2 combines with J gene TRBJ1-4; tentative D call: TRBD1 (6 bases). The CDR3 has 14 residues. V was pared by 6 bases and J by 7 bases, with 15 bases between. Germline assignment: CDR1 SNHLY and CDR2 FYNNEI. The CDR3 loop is CASRESAGVEKLFF. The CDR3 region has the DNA TGTGCCAGCAGGGAGAGCGCAGGGGTTGAAAAACTGTTTTTT.

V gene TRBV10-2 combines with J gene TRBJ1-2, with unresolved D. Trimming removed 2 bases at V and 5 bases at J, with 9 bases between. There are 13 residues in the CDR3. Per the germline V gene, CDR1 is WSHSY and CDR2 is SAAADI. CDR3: CASSEAGSYGYTF. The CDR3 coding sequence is TGCGCCAGCAGTGAGGCAGGAAGTTATGGCTACACCTTC.

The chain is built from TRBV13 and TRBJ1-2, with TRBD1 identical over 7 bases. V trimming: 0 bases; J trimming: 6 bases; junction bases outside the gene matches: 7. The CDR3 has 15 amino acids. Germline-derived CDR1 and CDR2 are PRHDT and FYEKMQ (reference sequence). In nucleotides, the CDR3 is TGTGCCAGCAGCTTAGGGGTGACGACAGGGAATGGCTACACCTTC. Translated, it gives CASSLGVTTGNGYTF.

This CDR3 reads CASSLGHTDTQYF. In DNA, the CDR3 is TGTGCCAGCAGCTTGGGACACACAGATACGCAGTATTTT. The rearrangement uses TRBV11-3 and TRBJ2-3; a possible D gene is TRBD1 (6 bases). The CDR3 loop spans 13 amino acids. Germline V gene data show CDR1 as SGHNT and CDR2 as YENEEA. Deletions cut 3 bases from V and 2 bases from J, with 6 bases between.

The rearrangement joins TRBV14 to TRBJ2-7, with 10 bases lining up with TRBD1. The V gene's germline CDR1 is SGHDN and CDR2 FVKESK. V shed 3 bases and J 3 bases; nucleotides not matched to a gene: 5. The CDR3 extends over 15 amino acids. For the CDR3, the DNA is TGTGCCAGCAGCCAGACCCGGGACAGGGGCTACGAGCAGTACTTC. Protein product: CASSQTRDRGYEQYF.

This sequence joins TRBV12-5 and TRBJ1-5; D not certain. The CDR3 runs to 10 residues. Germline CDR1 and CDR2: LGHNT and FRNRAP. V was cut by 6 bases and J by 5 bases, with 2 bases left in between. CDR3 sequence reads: CASGHQPQHF. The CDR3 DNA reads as TGTGCTAGTGGACATCAGCCCCAGCATTTT.

CDR3 protein: CASSVVAGRSSYNEQFF. The CDR3 DNA is TGTGCCAGCAGCGTAGTAGCGGGAAGGAGTTCCTACAATGAGCAGTTCTTC. The V and J genes are TRBV9 and TRBJ2-1; 8 nucleotides line up with TRBD2. CDR1 is SGDLS and CDR2 is YYNGEE in the germline V gene. V lost 0 bases, J lost 1 base, and 6 bases stayed unmatched. The CDR3 has 17 residues.

Here the CDR3 DNA reads TGTGCCACCAGCGACTCTGGAAACACCATATATTTT. Translation: CATSDSGNTIYF. This chain links TRBV15 with TRBJ1-3, with D unresolved. With 5 bases removed from V and 0 bases from J, the gap between germline ends came to 2 bases. Germline V gives CDR1 LNHNV, CDR2 YYDKDF (reference sequence). The CDR3 totals 12 residues.

This chain's CDR3 is CASSAGDYEQYF. The CDR3 DNA follows: TGTGCCAGTAGTGCAGGGGATTACGAGCAGTACTTC. The genes are TRBV19 and TRBJ2-7; possibly TRBD1 for D (6 bases). The CDR3 extends over 12 amino acids. Germline values: CDR1 LNHDA, CDR2 SQIVND (reference sequence). V lost 5 bases, J lost 4 bases, and 9 bases lay in between.